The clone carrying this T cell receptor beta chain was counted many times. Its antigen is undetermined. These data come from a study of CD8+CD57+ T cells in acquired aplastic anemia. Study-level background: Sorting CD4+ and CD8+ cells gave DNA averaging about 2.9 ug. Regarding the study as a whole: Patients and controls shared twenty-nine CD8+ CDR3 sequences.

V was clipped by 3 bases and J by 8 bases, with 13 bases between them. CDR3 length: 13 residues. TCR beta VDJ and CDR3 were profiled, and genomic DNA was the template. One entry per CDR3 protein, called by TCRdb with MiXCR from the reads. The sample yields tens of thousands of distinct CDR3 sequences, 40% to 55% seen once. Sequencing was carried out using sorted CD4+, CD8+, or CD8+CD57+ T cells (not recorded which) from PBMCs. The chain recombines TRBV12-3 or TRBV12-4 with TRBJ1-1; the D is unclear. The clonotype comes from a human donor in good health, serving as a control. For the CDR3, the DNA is TGTGCCAGCAGTTTCACGGCAGGCCAAGAAGCTTTCTTT. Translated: CASSFTAGQEAFF.